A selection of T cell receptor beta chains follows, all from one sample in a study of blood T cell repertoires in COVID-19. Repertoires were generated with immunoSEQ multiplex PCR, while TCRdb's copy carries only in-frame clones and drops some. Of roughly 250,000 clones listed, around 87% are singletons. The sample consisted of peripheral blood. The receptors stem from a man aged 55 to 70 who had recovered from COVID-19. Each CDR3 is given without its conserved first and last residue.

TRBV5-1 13 ASSSGTSRAGEQF
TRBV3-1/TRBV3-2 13 ASSRNQQSTDTQY
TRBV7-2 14 ASSRRGIPGAGELF
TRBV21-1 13 ASIPGQPPQETQY
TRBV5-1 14 ASSKSLAGGGDTQY
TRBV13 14 ASSPGGQSVTGELF
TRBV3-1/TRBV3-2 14 ASSPRGSWSGNTIY
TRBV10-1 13 ASSDRGVGTGELF
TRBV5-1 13 ASSLSGGSNYGYT
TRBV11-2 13 ASSLGPGLKNIQY
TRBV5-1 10 ASSLLTDTQY
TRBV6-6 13 ASSPRLGGHQPQH
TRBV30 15 AWSVYLSGGATGELF
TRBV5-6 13 ASSLAGLRNSPLH
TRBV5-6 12 ASSLLSGVEKLF
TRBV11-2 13 ASSSIPGQGYGYT
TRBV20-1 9 RGTANTEAF
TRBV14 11 ASSRSGYTEAF
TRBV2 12 ASGGAGGWDTQY
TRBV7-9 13 ASSLAIGQYYGYT
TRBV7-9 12 ASSPRLAGDTQY
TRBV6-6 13 ASSRVTWNTGELF
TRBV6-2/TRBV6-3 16 ASSYGRRSNSGANVLT
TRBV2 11 ASGGVSLNEQF
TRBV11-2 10 ASSLAGDGYT
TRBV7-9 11 ASSLAVQGVLF
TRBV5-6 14 ASSLARRTGGDTQY